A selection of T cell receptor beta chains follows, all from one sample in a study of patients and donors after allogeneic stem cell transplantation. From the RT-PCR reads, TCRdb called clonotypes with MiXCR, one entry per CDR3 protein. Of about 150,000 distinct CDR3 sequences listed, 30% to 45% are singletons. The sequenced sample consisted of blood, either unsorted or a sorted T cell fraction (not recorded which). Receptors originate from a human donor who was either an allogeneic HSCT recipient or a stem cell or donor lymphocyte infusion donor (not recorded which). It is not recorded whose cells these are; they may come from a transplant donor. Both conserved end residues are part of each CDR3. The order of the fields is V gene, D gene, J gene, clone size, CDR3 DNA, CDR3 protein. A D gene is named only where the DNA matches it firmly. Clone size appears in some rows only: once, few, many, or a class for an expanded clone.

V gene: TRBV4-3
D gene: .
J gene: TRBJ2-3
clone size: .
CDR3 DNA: TGCGCCAGCAGCCAAGACCTCACAGATACGCAGTATTTT
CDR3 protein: CASSQDLTDTQYF

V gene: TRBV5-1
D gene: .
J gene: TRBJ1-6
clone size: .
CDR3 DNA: TGCGCCAGCACCCGGACGGGGGGATCCTATAATTCACCCCTCCACTTT
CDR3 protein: CASTRTGGSYNSPLHF

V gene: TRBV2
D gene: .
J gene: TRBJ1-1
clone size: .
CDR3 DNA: TGTGCCAGCAGTGAGGCTATGGGGGGAAGCACTGAAGCTTTCTTT
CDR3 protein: CASSEAMGGSTEAFF

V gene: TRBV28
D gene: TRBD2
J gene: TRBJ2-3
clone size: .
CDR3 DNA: TGTGCCAGCAGTTCCCGTTCGGGACTAGCGGGGGGCACAGATACGCAGTATTTT
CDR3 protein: CASSSRSGLAGGTDTQYF

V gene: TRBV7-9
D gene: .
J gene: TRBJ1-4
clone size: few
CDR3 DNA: TGTGCCAGCAGCTTAGGAGGGCTTGAAAAACTGTTTTTT
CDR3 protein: CASSLGGLEKLFF

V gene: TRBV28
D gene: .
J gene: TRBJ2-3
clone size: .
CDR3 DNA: TGTGCCAGCAGTTTGGAGATAGCAACAGATACGCAGTATTTT
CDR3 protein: CASSLEIATDTQYF

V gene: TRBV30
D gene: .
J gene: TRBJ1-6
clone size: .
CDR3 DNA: TGTGCCGGGTCCGGGACAAGAGATTCACCCCTCCACTTT
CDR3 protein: CAGSGTRDSPLHF

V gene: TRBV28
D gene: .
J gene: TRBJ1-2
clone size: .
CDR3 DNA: TGTGCCAGCAGGCCGGGGTCGGGTGGCTACACCTTC
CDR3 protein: CASRPGSGGYTF

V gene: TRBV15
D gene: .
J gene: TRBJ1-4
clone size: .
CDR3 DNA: TGTGCCACCAGCAGAGATCAAGGGTCGGAAAAACTGTTTTTT
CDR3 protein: CATSRDQGSEKLFF

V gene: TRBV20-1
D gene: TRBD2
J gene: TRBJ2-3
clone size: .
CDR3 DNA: TGCAGTGCTTCTAGCGGGGGGACCGATACGCAGTATTTT
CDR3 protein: CSASSGGTDTQYF

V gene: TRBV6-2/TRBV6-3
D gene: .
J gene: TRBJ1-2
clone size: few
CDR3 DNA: TGTGCCAGCAGTTACGAGAGGGGCCGGTTAGCTAACTATGGCTACACCTTC
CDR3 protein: CASSYERGRLANYGYTF

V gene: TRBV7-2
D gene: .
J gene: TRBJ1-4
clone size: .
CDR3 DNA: TGTGCCAGCAGCCCCGGACTGGGGACCGTGAATGAAAAACTGTTTTTT
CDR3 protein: CASSPGLGTVNEKLFF

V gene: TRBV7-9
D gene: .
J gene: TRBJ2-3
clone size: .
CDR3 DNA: TGTGCCAGCATCCCACCGGTGGGGCACTCCGTGAGCACAGATACGCAGTATTTT
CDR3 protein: CASIPPVGHSVSTDTQYF

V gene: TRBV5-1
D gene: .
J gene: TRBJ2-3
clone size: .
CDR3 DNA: TGCGCCAGCAGCCTCAGCCACGGGACCACCAGCACAGATACGCAGTATTTT
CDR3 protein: CASSLSHGTTSTDTQYF

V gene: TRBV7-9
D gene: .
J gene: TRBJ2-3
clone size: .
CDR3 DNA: TGTGCCAGCAGTCCAACGGGCCTTCTTCGGGAAACGCAGTATTTT
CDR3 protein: CASSPTGLLRETQYF

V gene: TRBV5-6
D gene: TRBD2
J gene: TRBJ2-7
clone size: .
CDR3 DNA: TGTGCCAGCAGCACCGGGCTAGCGGAAGGCGACGAGCAGTACTTC
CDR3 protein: CASSTGLAEGDEQYF

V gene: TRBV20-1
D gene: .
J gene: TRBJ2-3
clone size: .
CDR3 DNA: TGCAGTGCTCATTTCCCTATCGGGGGCAGCCTCGGCACAGATACGCAGTATTTT
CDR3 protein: CSAHFPIGGSLGTDTQYF

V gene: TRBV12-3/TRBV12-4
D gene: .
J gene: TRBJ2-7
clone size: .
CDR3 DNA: TGTGCCAGCAGTTTGGGCAGGGTAGGCGAGCAGTACTTC
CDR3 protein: CASSLGRVGEQYF

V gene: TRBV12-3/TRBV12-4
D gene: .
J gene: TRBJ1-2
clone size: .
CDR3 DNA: TGTGCCAGCAGTTTAATAAGAGGACGGCCCCTTAACTATGGCTACACCTTC
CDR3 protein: CASSLIRGRPLNYGYTF

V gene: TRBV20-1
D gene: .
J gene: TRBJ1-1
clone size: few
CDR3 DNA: TGCAGTGCTACCTACACTGAAGCTTTCTTT
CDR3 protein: CSATYTEAFF

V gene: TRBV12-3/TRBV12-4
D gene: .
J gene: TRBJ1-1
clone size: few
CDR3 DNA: TGTGCCAGCAGCCGCGATATGAACACTGAAGCTTTCTTT
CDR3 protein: CASSRDMNTEAFF

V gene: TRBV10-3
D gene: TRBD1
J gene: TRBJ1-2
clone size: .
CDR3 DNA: TGTGCCATCACCGGACAGGGGGATGGCTACACCTTC
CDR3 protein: CAITGQGDGYTF

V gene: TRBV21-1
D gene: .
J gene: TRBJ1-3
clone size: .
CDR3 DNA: TGTGCCAGCAGCACCAGTTGGCACACCATATATTTT
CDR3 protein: CASSTSWHTIYF

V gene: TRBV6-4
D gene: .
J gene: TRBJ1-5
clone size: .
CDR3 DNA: TGTGCCAGCAGTGACTCCGGCAGGGTTGAGCAGCCCCAGCATTTT
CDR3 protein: CASSDSGRVEQPQHF

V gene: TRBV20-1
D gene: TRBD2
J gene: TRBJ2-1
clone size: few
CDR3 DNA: TGCAGTGCTAGTGCGGGGGGGCCCCCCGATGAGCAGTTCTTC
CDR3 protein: CSASAGGPPDEQFF

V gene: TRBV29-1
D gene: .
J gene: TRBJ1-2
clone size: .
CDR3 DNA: TGCAGCGTTGGTTCCGGAGTAGGCTATGGCTACACCTTC
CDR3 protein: CSVGSGVGYGYTF

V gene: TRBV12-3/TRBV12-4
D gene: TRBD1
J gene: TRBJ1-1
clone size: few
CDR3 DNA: TGTGCCAGCAGTCCTCGGACAGGGAGGACTGAAGCTTTCTTT
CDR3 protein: CASSPRTGRTEAFF

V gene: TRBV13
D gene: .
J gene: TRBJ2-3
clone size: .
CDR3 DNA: TGTGCCAGCAGCTTATCTCTATTTTCGGATACGCAGTATTTT
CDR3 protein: CASSLSLFSDTQYF

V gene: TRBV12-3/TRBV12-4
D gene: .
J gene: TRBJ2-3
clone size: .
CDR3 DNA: TGTGCCAGCAGTTTAGTGTCAGGTGTAGCGAGTACGCAGTATTTT
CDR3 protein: CASSLVSGVASTQYF

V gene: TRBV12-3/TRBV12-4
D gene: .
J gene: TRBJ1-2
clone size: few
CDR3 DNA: TGTGCCAGCAATAAAGGCCTGGACGGCTACACCTTC
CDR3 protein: CASNKGLDGYTF

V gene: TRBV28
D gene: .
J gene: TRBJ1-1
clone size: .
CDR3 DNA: TGTGCCAGCAGTTTCCCGACAGGCGAAGCTTTCTTT
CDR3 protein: CASSFPTGEAFF

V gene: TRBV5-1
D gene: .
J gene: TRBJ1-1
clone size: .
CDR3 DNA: TGCGCCAGCAGCTTAGCCGTTCGGGGGGAAGCTTTCTTT
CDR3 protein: CASSLAVRGEAFF

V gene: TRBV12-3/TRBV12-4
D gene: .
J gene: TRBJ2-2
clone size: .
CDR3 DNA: TGTGCCAGCACCCACGGAATCAGAAAGACCACCGGGGAGCTGTTTTTT
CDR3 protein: CASTHGIRKTTGELFF

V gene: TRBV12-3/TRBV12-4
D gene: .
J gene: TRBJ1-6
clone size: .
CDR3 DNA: TGTGCCAGCAGCGGACGGTATTCACCCCTCCACTTT
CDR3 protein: CASSGRYSPLHF

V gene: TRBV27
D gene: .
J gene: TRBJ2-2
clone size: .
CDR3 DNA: TGTGCCACCCTCCGGGACGGTGCTGCGAACACCGGGGAGCTGTTTTTT
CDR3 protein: CATLRDGAANTGELFF

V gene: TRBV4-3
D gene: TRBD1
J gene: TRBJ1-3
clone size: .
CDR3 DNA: TGCGCCAGCAGCCAAGCTCGGACAGGGATCTCTGGAAACACCATATATTTT
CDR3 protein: CASSQARTGISGNTIYF

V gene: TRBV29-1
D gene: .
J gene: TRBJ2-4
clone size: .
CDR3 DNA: TGCAGCGTCGAACGGGCCTTAGCCAAAAACATTCAGTACTTC
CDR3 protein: CSVERALAKNIQYF

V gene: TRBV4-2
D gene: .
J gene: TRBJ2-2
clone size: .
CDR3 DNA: TGTGCCAGCAGCCCGGTTGGGCCCGGGGAGCTGTTTTTT
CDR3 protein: CASSPVGPGELFF

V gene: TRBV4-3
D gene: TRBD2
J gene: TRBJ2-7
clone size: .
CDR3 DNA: TGCGCCAGCAGCCAAGATCTTCGGACTAGCGTCTACGAGCAGTACTTC
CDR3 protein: CASSQDLRTSVYEQYF

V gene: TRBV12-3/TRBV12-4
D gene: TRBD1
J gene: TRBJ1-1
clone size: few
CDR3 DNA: TGTGCCAGCAGCACTGACAGGGTCATGAACACTGAAGCTTTCTTT
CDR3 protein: CASSTDRVMNTEAFF

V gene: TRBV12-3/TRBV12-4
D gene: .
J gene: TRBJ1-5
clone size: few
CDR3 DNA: TGTGCCAGCAGTCGGGGGGACCCCAATCAGCCCCAGCATTTT
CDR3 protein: CASSRGDPNQPQHF

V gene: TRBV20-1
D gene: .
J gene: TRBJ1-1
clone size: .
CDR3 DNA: TGCAGTGCTAGATCTATCAACCCGAACACTGAAGCTTTCTTT
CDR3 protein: CSARSINPNTEAFF

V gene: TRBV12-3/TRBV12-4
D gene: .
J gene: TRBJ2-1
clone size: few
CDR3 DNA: TGTGCCAGCATGGCAGGGTACGATGAGCAGTTCTTC
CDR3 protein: CASMAGYDEQFF

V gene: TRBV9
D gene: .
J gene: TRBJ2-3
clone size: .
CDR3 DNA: TGTGCCAGCAGCCACATAGATACGCAGTATTTT
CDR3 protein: CASSHIDTQYF

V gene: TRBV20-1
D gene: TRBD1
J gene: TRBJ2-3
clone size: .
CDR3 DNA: TGCAGTGCTAGGACAGGGCCCGCGGATACGCAGTATTTT
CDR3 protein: CSARTGPADTQYF

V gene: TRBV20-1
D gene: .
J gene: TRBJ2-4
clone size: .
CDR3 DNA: TGCAGTGCTAGCCCCCCTGCCAGTGACATTCAGTACTTC
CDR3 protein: CSASPPASDIQYF

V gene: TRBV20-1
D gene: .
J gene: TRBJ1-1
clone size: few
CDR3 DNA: TGCAGTGCTAGAGATCTATTGAGCCCGGAAGCTTTCTTT
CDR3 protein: CSARDLLSPEAFF

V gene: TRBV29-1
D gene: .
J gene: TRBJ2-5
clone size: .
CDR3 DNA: TGCAGCGTTGTAAACAGGTACCAAGAGACCCAGTACTTC
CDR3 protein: CSVVNRYQETQYF

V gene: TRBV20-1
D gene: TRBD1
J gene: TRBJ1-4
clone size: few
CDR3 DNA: TGCAGTGCTCCTCAGGGGGCTGCAACTAATGAAAAACTGTTTTTT
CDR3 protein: CSAPQGAATNEKLFF

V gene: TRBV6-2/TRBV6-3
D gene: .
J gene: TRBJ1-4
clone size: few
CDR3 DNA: TGTGCCAGCAGCAACTTGGGCCTGGAAAAACTGTTTTTT
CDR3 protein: CASSNLGLEKLFF

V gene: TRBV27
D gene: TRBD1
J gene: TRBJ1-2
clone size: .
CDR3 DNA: TGTGCCAGCAGCCCGGACAGGTTCTATGGCTACACCTTC
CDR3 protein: CASSPDRFYGYTF

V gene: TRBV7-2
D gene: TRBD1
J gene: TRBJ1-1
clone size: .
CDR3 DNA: TGTGCCAGCAGCTTGAGGTGGGCAGGGGGTTTGGGCGGCACTGAAGCTTTCTTT
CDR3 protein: CASSLRWAGGLGGTEAFF

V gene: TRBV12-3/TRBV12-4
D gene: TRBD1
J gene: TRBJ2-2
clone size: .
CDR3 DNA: TGTGCCAGCAGTCTCGGACAGGGAAACTCCGGGGAGCTGTTTTTT
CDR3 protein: CASSLGQGNSGELFF

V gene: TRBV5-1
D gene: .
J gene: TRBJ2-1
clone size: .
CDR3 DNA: TGCGACGGGAATGAGCAGTTCTTC
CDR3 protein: CDGNEQFF

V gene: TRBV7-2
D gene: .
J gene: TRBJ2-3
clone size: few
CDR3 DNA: TGTGCCAGCAGCTCAGCAAGGGCTAGCACAGATACGCAGTATTTT
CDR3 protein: CASSSARASTDTQYF

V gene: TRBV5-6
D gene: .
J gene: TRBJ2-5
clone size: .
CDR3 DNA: TGTGCCAGCAGCTTGGGGACATTACAAGAGACCCAGTACTTC
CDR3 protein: CASSLGTLQETQYF

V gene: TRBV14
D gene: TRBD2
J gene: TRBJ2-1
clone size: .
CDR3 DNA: TGTGCCAGCAGCCAAGCCGGGACTAGCGGGGGGAATGAGCAGTTCTTC
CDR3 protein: CASSQAGTSGGNEQFF

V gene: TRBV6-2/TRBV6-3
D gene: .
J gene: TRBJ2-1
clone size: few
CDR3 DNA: TGTGCCAGCAGTGAAGGGGGACTCCGTGAGCATTTCGATGAGCAGTTCTTC
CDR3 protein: CASSEGGLREHFDEQFF

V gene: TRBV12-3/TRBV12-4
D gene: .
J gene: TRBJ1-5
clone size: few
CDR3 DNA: TGTGCCAGCAGTTTAACAGGTCAGGGGCCCCAGCATTTT
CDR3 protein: CASSLTGQGPQHF

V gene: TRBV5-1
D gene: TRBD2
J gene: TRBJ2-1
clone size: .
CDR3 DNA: TGCGCCAGCAGCTACAGCGGGGGAAACTACAATGAGCAGTTCTTC
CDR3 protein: CASSYSGGNYNEQFF